These T cell receptor beta chains were read from a single sample in a study of regulatory T cells in long-lasting Graves disease. Each CDR3 protein gets one entry after TCRdb re-called the multiplex PCR reads with MiXCR. The table has 250,000 or so distinct CDR3 sequences, 18% seen once. The same specimen was also included in a second study, on T cells in Graves' hyperthyroidism and ophthalmopathy.

Sample: peripheral blood mononuclear cells (PBMCs), taken at new diagnosis, from a patient treated with antithyroid drugs. All receptors come from a woman in her twenties or thirties with Graves disease. The CDR3 runs from the conserved cysteine through the conserved F or W. The D gene is left open where the match is weak. Clone size appears in some rows only: once, few, many, or a class for an expanded clone.

j_call | clone_size | v_call | d_call | cdr3_nt | cdr3_aa
TRBJ2-7 | - | TRBV6-1 | TRBD1 | TGTGCCAGCACCGCGACAGGGGCCTACGAGCAGTACTTC | CASTATGAYEQYF
TRBJ2-5 | many | TRBV7-2 | - | TGTGCCAGCAGCTTTGCGGGGAGCCGGGAGACCCAGTACTTC | CASSFAGSRETQYF
TRBJ2-2 | many | TRBV5-1 | - | TGCGCCAGCAGCTTGGTGGTCGGCGGGGAGCTGTTTTTT | CASSLVVGGELFF
TRBJ2-1 | many | TRBV20-1 | - | TGCAGTGCTAGGGGGCGGAATGAGCAGTTCTTC | CSARGRNEQFF
TRBJ1-2 | many | TRBV6-1 | - | TGTGCCAGCAGTGAAGAAGAATTCCCGGAGTCGGTCTACACCTTC | CASSEEEFPESVYTF
TRBJ2-7 | - | TRBV4-1 | TRBD1 | TGCGCCAGCAGCCCGGACGGCAGGGGGCGATACGAGCAGTACTTC | CASSPDGRGRYEQYF
TRBJ1-3 | many | TRBV20-1 | - | TGCAGTGCTAGAACAGGGACCAACTCTGGAAACACCATATATTTT | CSARTGTNSGNTIYF
TRBJ1-5 | many | TRBV18 | - | TGTGCCAGCTCACCGTCAGACAGGAATCAGCCCCAGCATTTT | CASSPSDRNQPQHF
TRBJ1-4 | many | TRBV18 | - | TGTGCCAGCTCACCACCGGCAGGGCGTGAAAAACTGTTTTTT | CASSPPAGREKLFF
TRBJ2-5 | many | TRBV20-1 | - | TGCAGTGCTACCTCCGAGCGCCCGGGGGAGACCCAGTACTTC | CSATSERPGETQYF
TRBJ2-1 | - | TRBV12-5 | TRBD2 | TGTGCTAGTGGAACCCTAGCGGGGGGTAGAAATGAGCAGTTCTTC | CASGTLAGGRNEQFF
TRBJ1-1 | many | TRBV29-1 | - | TGCAGCGTAGCTTGGGGGAGTGGAACTGAAGCTTTCTTT | CSVAWGSGTEAFF
TRBJ2-3 | many | TRBV7-9 | - | TGTGCCAGCAGCTTACCGGAAACCTTAAACACAGATACGCAGTATTTT | CASSLPETLNTDTQYF
TRBJ1-5 | many | TRBV12-3/TRBV12-4 | - | TGTGCCAGCAGCATCTCGGGGGCAATCAGCAATCAGCCCCAGCATTTT | CASSISGAISNQPQHF
TRBJ2-7 | many | TRBV14 | - | TGTGCCAGCAGCCCTACGGGGGCAGGGCTCACCTACGAGCAGTACTTC | CASSPTGAGLTYEQYF
TRBJ1-4 | many | TRBV25-1 | TRBD1 | TGTGCCAGCAGCATCCCCGGGACAGGGAATGAAAAACTGTTTTTT | CASSIPGTGNEKLFF
TRBJ1-2 | many | TRBV11-2 | - | TGTGCCAGCAGCTCCCCAGCTCACCGCTATGGCTACACCTTC | CASSSPAHRYGYTF
TRBJ2-7 | many | TRBV7-9 | - | TGTGCCAGCAGCTCGGGGATGGGGTCCGTGGGCGAGCAGTACTTC | CASSSGMGSVGEQYF
TRBJ2-3 | many | TRBV5-1 | - | TGCGCCAGCAGCTTGGGTGCTGGCACGCAGTATTTT | CASSLGAGTQYF
TRBJ2-3 | - | TRBV10-3 | TRBD1 | TGTGCCATCAAGGGACAGGGGGCGAGCACAGATACGCAGTATTTT | CAIKGQGASTDTQYF
TRBJ1-2 | many | TRBV6-1 | - | TGTGCCAGCAGTGTATATACCACTAACTATGGCTACACCTTC | CASSVYTTNYGYTF
TRBJ1-2 | few | TRBV4-1 | - | TGCGCCAGCAGCCTCGAAGCGGGGGCGTACGGCTATGGCTACACCTTC | CASSLEAGAYGYGYTF
TRBJ1-2 | many | TRBV27 | TRBD1 | TGTGCCAGCTCTAAGTCTCGACAGGGCGGTAACTATGGCTACACCTTC | CASSKSRQGGNYGYTF
TRBJ1-5 | many | TRBV10-3 | TRBD1 | TGTGCCACAAAGACAGGGGAGGGTGGCCAGCCCCAGCATTTT | CATKTGEGGQPQHF
TRBJ2-2 | many | TRBV7-2 | TRBD2 | TGTGCCAGCAGCTTAGGAGTGGCGGGGGGGGCCGGGGAGCTGTTTTTT | CASSLGVAGGAGELFF
TRBJ2-3 | many | TRBV14 | - | TGTGCCAGCAGCGTGGTAGATACGCAGTATTTT | CASSVVDTQYF
TRBJ1-1 | many | TRBV5-8 | - | TGTGCCAGCAGCTTGGAGGTCGGCCGGATCACTGAAGCTTTCTTT | CASSLEVGRITEAFF
TRBJ1-5 | many | TRBV18 | - | TGTGCCAGCTCACCAGGGAATTTGCAGCCCCAGCATTTT | CASSPGNLQPQHF
TRBJ1-1 | many | TRBV3-1 | - | TGTGCCAGCAGCCAACGACGGAAGATGAACACTGAAGCTTTCTTT | CASSQRRKMNTEAFF
TRBJ2-1 | - | TRBV9 | - | TGTGCCAGCAGCGTAGCTACGGGGGATCGGTTCTTC | CASSVATGDRFF
TRBJ2-6 | - | TRBV12-3/TRBV12-4 | - | TGTGCCACCGTTCCTGACTCGGGGCAGGGGGGTTCCGGGGCCAACGTCCTGACTTTC | CATVPDSGQGGSGANVLTF
TRBJ1-3 | many | TRBV3-1 | - | TGTGCCAGCAGCCGAGGGGGTCGAAACACCATATATTTT | CASSRGGRNTIYF
TRBJ2-3 | many | TRBV18 | - | TGTGCCAGCAGCCCCAGACAGGGCACAGATACGCAGTATTTT | CASSPRQGTDTQYF
TRBJ2-3 | many | TRBV6-5 | - | TGTGCCAGCAGTTACTCCCCGGCCTCCAGATCAGATACGCAGTATTTT | CASSYSPASRSDTQYF
TRBJ2-3 | many | TRBV7-9 | - | TGTGCCAGCAGCTTATTCCAGGGCGGAGATACGCAGTATTTT | CASSLFQGGDTQYF
TRBJ1-2 | many | TRBV7-2 | - | TGTGCCAGCAGCTCGACAGTCCGGGACTATGGCTACACCTTC | CASSSTVRDYGYTF
TRBJ1-2 | - | TRBV6-5 | - | TGTGCCAGCAGTTACTACGGCAGGGACTATGGCTACACCTTC | CASSYYGRDYGYTF
TRBJ2-7 | few | TRBV4-1 | - | TGCGCCAGCAGCCCCCAGGACCCAGGCTACGAGCAGTACTTC | CASSPQDPGYEQYF
TRBJ2-7 | many | TRBV6-1 | - | TGTGCCAGCAGTGGGACCCGCTCCTACGAGCAGTACTTC | CASSGTRSYEQYF
TRBJ2-1 | many | TRBV7-6 | - | TGTGCCAGCAGCCCGATAGGGACCCGGACACTCAATGAGCAGTTCTTC | CASSPIGTRTLNEQFF
TRBJ2-5 | many | TRBV12-5 | TRBD2 | TGTGCTAGTGGTTTGACCACACCGGGACTAGCGTATCAAGAGACCCAGTACTTC | CASGLTTPGLAYQETQYF
TRBJ1-1 | many | TRBV5-5 | - | TGTGCCAGCAGCTTGGATGCTACGTATCTGGCTCCTGAAGCTTTCTTT | CASSLDATYLAPEAFF
TRBJ2-4 | many | TRBV5-1 | - | TGTGCCAGCAGCTTGGGCCTAGCCAAAAACATTCAGTACTTC | CASSLGLAKNIQYF
TRBJ1-4 | many | TRBV3-1 | - | TGTGCCAGCAGTCGCGCGGGGGCGACTAATGAAAAACTGTTTTTT | CASSRAGATNEKLFF
TRBJ2-7 | many | TRBV20-1 | - | TGCAGTGCTAGAAGCCTATCTGGGAACGAGCAGTACTTC | CSARSLSGNEQYF
TRBJ2-1 | many | TRBV10-1 | - | TGCGCCAGCAGTGAACGGGAACTAAATGAGCAGTTCTTC | CASSERELNEQFF
TRBJ2-7 | many | TRBV28 | TRBD1 | TGTGCCAGCAGTTTATCCACAGGGGGCTGGTCCTACGAGCAGTACTTC | CASSLSTGGWSYEQYF
TRBJ2-3 | many | TRBV11-2 | TRBD1 | TGTGCCAGCAGTCGGGACAGGGTGGGCACAGATACGCAGTATTTT | CASSRDRVGTDTQYF
TRBJ1-2 | many | TRBV5-1 | - | TGCGCCAGCAGCCAGGAGGACTATGGCTACACCTTC | CASSQEDYGYTF